This T cell receptor (beta chain) derives from a study of a mutant IDH1 vaccine in newly diagnosed glioma. About this clone itself: The antigen is not known.

TCRdb's copy holds only in-frame clones and misses some; the assay was immunoSEQ multiplex PCR. This sample has fewer than 45,000 clones, with roughly 82% found just once. V lost 7 bases and J 4 bases, leaving 17 bases between the germline ends. The CDR3 covers 14 residues. Germline V gene lookup returns CDR1 MNHNY and CDR2 SVGAGI (reference sequence). Specified time point: week 47, end of study. The investigators gave 300 ug of mutant IDH1 20-mer peptide in each vaccine dose, together with topical imiquimod. Donors had new WHO grade 3 or 4 IDH1-mutant, ATRX-lost astrocytomas. The clonotype originates from a man between 18 and 35 years old with glioma. Some clones in this sample may be carry-over from other donors' samples. The starting material was PBMCs, obtained from a glioma patient whose treatment included an IDH1 peptide vaccine. The chain has TRBV6-6 and TRBJ2-7; D possibly corresponds to TRBD2 (5 bases). CDR3 sequence: CASIALSPRYEQYF. The CDR3 DNA reads TGTGCCAGCATAGCGCTTTCTCCCCGATACGAGCAGTACTTC.